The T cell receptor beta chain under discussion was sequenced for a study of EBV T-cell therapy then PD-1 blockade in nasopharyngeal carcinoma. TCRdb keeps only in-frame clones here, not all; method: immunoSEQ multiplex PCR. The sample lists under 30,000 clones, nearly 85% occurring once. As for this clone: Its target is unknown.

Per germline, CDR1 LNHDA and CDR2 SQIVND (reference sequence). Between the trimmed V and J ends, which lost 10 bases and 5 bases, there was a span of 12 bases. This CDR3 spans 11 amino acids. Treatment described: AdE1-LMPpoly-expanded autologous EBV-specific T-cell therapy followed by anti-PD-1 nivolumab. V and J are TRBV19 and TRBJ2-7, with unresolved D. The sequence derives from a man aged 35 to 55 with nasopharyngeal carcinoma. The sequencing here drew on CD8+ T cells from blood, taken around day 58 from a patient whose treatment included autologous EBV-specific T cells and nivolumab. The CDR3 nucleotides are TGTGCCACCGTAGGGTTTGACGAGCAGTACTTC. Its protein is CATVGFDEQYF.